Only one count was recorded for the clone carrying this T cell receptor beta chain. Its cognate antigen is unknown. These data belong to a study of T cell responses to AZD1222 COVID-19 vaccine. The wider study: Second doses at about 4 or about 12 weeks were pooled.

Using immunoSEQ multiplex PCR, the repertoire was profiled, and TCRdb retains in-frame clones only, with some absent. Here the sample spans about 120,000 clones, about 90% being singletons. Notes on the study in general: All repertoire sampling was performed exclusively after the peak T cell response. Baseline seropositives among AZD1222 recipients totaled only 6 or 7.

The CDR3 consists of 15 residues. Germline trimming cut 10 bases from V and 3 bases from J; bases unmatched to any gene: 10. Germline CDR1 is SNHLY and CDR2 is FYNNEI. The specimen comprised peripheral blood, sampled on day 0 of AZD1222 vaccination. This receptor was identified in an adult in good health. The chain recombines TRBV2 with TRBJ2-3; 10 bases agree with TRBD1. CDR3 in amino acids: CANKRDRGRTDTQYF. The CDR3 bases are TGTGCCAACAAGCGGGACAGGGGTCGGACAGATACGCAGTATTTT.